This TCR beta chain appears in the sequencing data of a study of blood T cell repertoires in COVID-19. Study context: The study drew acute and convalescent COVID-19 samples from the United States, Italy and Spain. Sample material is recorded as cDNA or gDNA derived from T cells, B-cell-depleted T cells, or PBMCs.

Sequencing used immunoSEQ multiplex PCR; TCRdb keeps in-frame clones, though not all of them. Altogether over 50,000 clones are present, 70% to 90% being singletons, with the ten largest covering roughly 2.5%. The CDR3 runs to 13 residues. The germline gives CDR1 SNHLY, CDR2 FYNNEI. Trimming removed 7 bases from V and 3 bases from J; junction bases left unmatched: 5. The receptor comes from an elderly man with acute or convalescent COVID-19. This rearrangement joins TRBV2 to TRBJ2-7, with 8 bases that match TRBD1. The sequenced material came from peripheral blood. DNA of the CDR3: TGTGCCAGCATGGGACAGGACCTCTACGAGCAGTACTTC. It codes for CASMGQDLYEQYF.